The 30 T cell receptor beta chains below all came from one sample that was sequenced in a study of CD8 T cells in Susac syndrome. The authors reverse transcribed 0.5 to 1 ug RNA with random hexamers. TCRdb called the immunoSEQ multiplex PCR reads again in MiXCR, with one record for every CDR3 protein. The data show about 18,000 distinct CDR3 sequences, approximately 95% seen once. The sample consisted of CD8+ T cells from PBMCs. The receptors shown here come from a human donor in good health.

The chain uses TRBV6-6 and TRBJ2-1; D gene ambiguous. Trimming removed 2 bases from V and 1 base from J, with 6 bases in between. The CDR3 length is 14 residues. Germline CDR1 is MNHNY and CDR2 is SVGAGI (reference sequence). The CDR3 coding sequence is TGTGCCAGCAGTTACGAGATGTCCTACAATGAGCAGTTCTTC. Encoded protein: CASSYEMSYNEQFF.

CDR3 DNA sequence: TGTGCCAGCAGTTCTCCGGGGCAGGGGAGCACCGGGGAGCTGTTTTTT. It encodes CASSSPGQGSTGELFF. The chain links TRBV12-3 or TRBV12-4 to TRBJ2-2, with D possibly matching TRBD1 (6 bases). V shed 4 bases and J shed 4 bases, with 16 bases lying between them. CDR3 length equals 16 residues.

The rearrangement uses TRBV12-5 and TRBJ2-1; D not resolved. Trimming cost V 3 bases and J 8 bases, with 8 bases left between them. There are 12 residues in the CDR3. Per germline, CDR1 LGHNT and CDR2 FRNRAP. The CDR3 protein is CASGFSKDEQFF. The CDR3, as DNA: TGTGCTAGTGGTTTTTCGAAGGATGAGCAGTTCTTC. Full variable domain (missing parts from reference TRBV12-5 and TRBJ2-1): DARVTQTPRHKVTEMGQEVTMRCQPILGHNTVFWYRQTMMQGLELLAYFRNRAPLDDSGMPKDRFSAEMPDATLATLKIQPSEPRDSAVYFCASGFSKDEQFFGPGTRLTVL.

The rearrangement joins TRBV30 to TRBJ2-5; maybe TRBD2 (5 bases). V lost 0 bases to trimming and J lost 3 bases, with 11 bases between them. The CDR3 is made up of 14 amino acids. Germline CDR1 reads GTSNPN; CDR2 reads SVGIG (reference sequence). CDR3: CAWSVYGKEETQYF. CDR3 sequence (DNA): TGTGCCTGGAGTGTCTACGGGAAGGAAGAGACCCAGTACTTC.

This chain links TRBV27 with TRBJ1-1; the D is unclear. The CDR3 loop spans 13 amino acids. Trimming took off 3 bases at V and 0 bases at J, with 5 bases between the two ends. The germline V gene encodes CDR1 MNHEY and CDR2 SMNVEV (reference sequence). The CDR3 DNA is TGTGCCAGCAGTTTTGGACTGAACACTGAAGCTTTCTTT. It yields the protein CASSFGLNTEAFF.

V usage is TRBV5-1 and J usage is TRBJ2-1; D is possibly TRBD1 (6 bases). The CDR3 is made up of 17 amino acids. The V end lost 0 bases, the J end lost 2 bases, and 15 bases lay between the germline ends. The germline gives CDR1 SGHRS, CDR2 YFSETQ. The CDR3 DNA sequence: TGCGCCAGCAGCTTGGTGTGGGCAGGGGATCCCTACAATGAGCAGTTCTTC. It specifies CASSLVWAGDPYNEQFF.

The gene calls are TRBV20-1 and TRBJ1-1, with D uncertain. Germline CDR1 is DFQATT and CDR2 is SNEGSKA (reference sequence). This CDR3 spans 15 amino acids. V was shortened by 1 base and J by 1 base, with 13 bases between the two germline ends. Written as DNA, the CDR3 is TGCAGTGCTAGAGCCTTGACGGCCTCGAACACTGAAGCTTTCTTT. Protein product: CSARALTASNTEAFF.

The rearrangement links TRBV29-1 to TRBJ1-1; D is uncertain. Looked up from germline, CDR1 is SQVTM and CDR2 is ANQGSEA. This CDR3 has 10 residues. Trimming took off 5 bases at V and 7 bases at J, with 8 bases between the two ends. The CDR3 reads CSVTLFEAFF. CDR3 DNA sequence: TGCAGCGTTACGCTTTTTGAAGCTTTCTTT.

The chain recombines TRBV11-1 with TRBJ2-1; D gene uncertain. Trimming shortened V by 5 bases and J by 2 bases, and 13 bases separated the two germline ends. This CDR3 has 15 residues. Germline assignment: CDR1 SGHAT and CDR2 FQDESV (reference sequence). The CDR3 loop is CASSIRKSTYNEQFF. The CDR3 DNA reads as TGTGCCAGCAGCATACGAAAGTCCACCTACAATGAGCAGTTCTTC. The full variable domain, its missing parts supplied by reference TRBV11-1 and TRBJ2-1, is EAEVAQSPRYKITEKSQAVAFWCDPISGHATLYWYRQILGQGPELLVQFQDESVVDDSQLPKDRFSAERLKGVDSTLKIQPAELGDSAMYLCASSIRKSTYNEQFFGPGTRLTVL.

The CDR3 region has the DNA TGTGCCAGCAGTGCGGGAGCAGGGAACAGGAACGAGCAGTACTTC. Protein product: CASSAGAGNRNEQYF. The chain employs TRBV27 and TRBJ2-7, with TRBD2 matching over 7 bases. The germline gives CDR1 MNHEY, CDR2 SMNVEV (reference sequence). The J segment lost 5 bases and the V segment lost 5 bases, leaving 12 bases of the junction unmatched. The CDR3 consists of 15 residues.

The chain is built from TRBV3-1 and TRBJ2-5, with 7 bases identical to TRBD2. The germline gives CDR1 LGHDT, CDR2 YNNKEL (reference sequence). V shed 0 bases, J shed 1 base, and the junction held 5 bases outside the gene matches. This CDR3 region has 16 residues. The CDR3 nucleotides read TGTGCCAGCAGCCAAGATTGGGGAGGGCTCCAAGAGACCCAGTACTTC. It codes for CASSQDWGGLQETQYF.

Here the CDR3 DNA reads TGTGCCAGCAGCTTAGGCGGGGGGAGCGAGCAGTACGTC. Translated, it gives CASSLGGGSEQYV. The chain has TRBV7-2 and TRBJ2-7; 8 positions match TRBD2. V trimming: 1 base; J trimming: 6 bases; junction bases outside the gene matches: 2. CDR3 size: 13 residues. The V gene's germline CDR1 is SGHTA and CDR2 FQGNSA.

This clonotype was detected once. The V call is TRBV29-1, the J call TRBJ2-1; D is unclear. The V gene's germline CDR1 is SQVTM and CDR2 ANQGSEA. V was clipped by 4 bases and J by 7 bases, with 5 bases between them. The CDR3 is 10 amino acids. CDR3 sequence reads: CSVVVNEQFF. CDR3 nucleotide sequence: TGCAGCGTTGTAGTTAATGAGCAGTTCTTC.

The V and J genes are TRBV15 and TRBJ2-7; 10 bases are shared with TRBD2. The CDR3 sequence is 18 residues long. Germline V lookup: CDR1 LNHNV, CDR2 YYDKDF (reference sequence). V lost 0 bases to trimming and J lost 4 bases; unmatched junction nucleotides: 12. The CDR3 here is CATSRDRETSGFGYEQYV. In nucleotides, the CDR3 is TGTGCCACCAGCAGAGATCGGGAGACTAGCGGGTTTGGGTACGAGCAGTACGTC.

The chain combines TRBV4-2 with TRBJ1-2; no clear D gene. Per the germline V gene, CDR1 is LGHNA and CDR2 is YNFKEQ. The V and J ends lost 2 bases and 4 bases respectively, with 11 bases between them. The CDR3 runs to 14 residues. The chain's CDR3 is CASSQPPGTYGYTF. The CDR3 DNA reads as TGTGCCAGCAGCCAACCTCCGGGAACCTATGGCTACACCTTC.

The chain carries TRBV7-8 and TRBJ1-5; D might be TRBD1 (5 bases). Deletions cut 5 bases from V and 4 bases from J, with 12 bases between. The CDR3 runs to 14 residues. From germline, CDR1 is SGHVS and CDR2 FQNEAQ. The CDR3 region has the DNA TGTGCCAGCAGCCGAAGGGGAACTAATCAGCCCCAGCATTTT. Translated: CASSRRGTNQPQHF.

This clonotype was recorded a few times. The V gene is TRBV10-3, the J gene TRBJ2-3; 10 bases agree with TRBD2. Germline CDR1 is ENHRY and CDR2 is SYGVKD. This CDR3 spans 14 amino acids. The V and J ends lost 10 bases and 2 bases, in that order; junction bases with no gene match: 6. This chain's CDR3 is CATTSGTITDTQYF. The CDR3 nucleotides read TGTGCCACCACTAGCGGGACAATCACAGATACGCAGTATTTT.

The chain is built from TRBV11-2 and TRBJ2-3; TRBD2 matches 9 bases. Unmatched junction bases numbered 14, after V lost 1 base and J lost 6 bases. Germline assignment: CDR1 SGHAT and CDR2 FQNNGV. This CDR3 region has 18 residues. CDR3 sequence: CASSLVFREREAGDTQYF. Here the CDR3 DNA reads TGTGCCAGCAGCTTAGTGTTCCGTGAGCGGGAGGCGGGGGATACGCAGTATTTT.

This chain links TRBV7-2 with TRBJ2-7; 12 bases match TRBD2. The CDR3 sequence is 17 residues long. Germline CDR1 SGHTA, CDR2 FQGNSA. After removal of 2 bases from V and 4 bases from J, the junction contained 9 bases not matched to a gene. CDR3 in DNA: TGTGCCAGCAGCTTAATGGGGCTAGCGGGAGGGAGTTACGAGCAGTACTTC. This sequence encodes CASSLMGLAGGSYEQYF.

The chain combines TRBV4-1 with TRBJ2-1; maybe TRBD2 (6 bases). Trimming pared 0 bases from V and 2 bases from J, leaving 8 bases between. The CDR3 consists of 15 residues. Germline assignment: CDR1 MGHRA and CDR2 YSYEKL. CDR3 DNA: TGCGCCAGCAGCCAAGATAGCGGAACCTACAATGAGCAGTTCTTC. It yields the protein CASSQDSGTYNEQFF.

The chain joins TRBV9 to TRBJ2-2, with D possibly being TRBD2 (5 bases). Trimming shortened V by 3 bases and J by 5 bases, and 20 bases separated the two germline ends. The CDR3 contains 17 residues. The germline gives CDR1 SGDLS, CDR2 YYNGEE. CDR3 in amino acids: CASSDPLGPPDTGELFF. The CDR3 DNA reads as TGTGCCAGCAGCGACCCACTAGGCCCTCCGGATACCGGGGAGCTGTTTTTT.

The chain is built from TRBV29-1 and TRBJ2-2, with 10 bases lining up with TRBD2. With V trimmed by 7 bases and J by 2 bases, 10 bases remained unmatched. Germline V gene sequence: CDR1 SQVTM, CDR2 ANQGSEA. The CDR3 covers 16 residues. The CDR3 region is CSAYESGRANTGELFF. For the CDR3, the DNA is TGCAGCGCCTACGAAAGCGGGAGGGCCAACACCGGGGAGCTGTTTTTT.

This rearrangement joins TRBV28 to TRBJ2-5; D may be TRBD1 (5 bases). Germline lookup yields CDR1 MDHEN and CDR2 SYDVKM. The CDR3 loop spans 13 amino acids. V was shortened by 5 bases and J by 5 bases, with 12 bases between the two germline ends. The CDR3 region has the DNA TGTGCCAGCAGTCGGTACAGGTGGGAGACCCAGTACTTC. Translating gives CASSRYRWETQYF.

The chain links TRBV7-8 to TRBJ1-1, with TRBD1 matching over 10 bases. This CDR3 spans 16 amino acids. Germline V CDR1 and CDR2: SGHVS, FQNEAQ. The trim removed 0 bases at V and 4 bases at J, leaving 5 bases unmatched. CDR3 DNA sequence: TGTGCCAGCAGCTTAGCGGGGACAGGGGTCGTCACTGAAGCTTTCTTT. Protein: CASSLAGTGVVTEAFF.

V is TRBV20-1 and J is TRBJ1-1, with a tentative D call TRBD1 (5 bases). Germline CDR1 reads DFQATT; CDR2 reads SNEGSKA (reference sequence). This CDR3 comprises 14 residues. Trimming removed 5 bases from V and 0 bases from J, with 13 bases in between. DNA of the CDR3: TGCAGTGCTTGGAGGGGTGAGATGAACACTGAAGCTTTCTTT. Amino acid sequence: CSAWRGEMNTEAFF.

This sequence joins TRBV14 and TRBJ1-4; 9 bases fit TRBD1. This CDR3 is 19 amino acids long. CDR1 is SGHDN, CDR2 FVKESK, per germline. With V trimmed by 0 bases and J by 0 bases, 8 bases remained unmatched. This chain's CDR3 is CASSQEGDREISTNEKLFF. In DNA form, the CDR3 reads TGTGCCAGCAGCCAAGAAGGGGACAGGGAAATTTCAACTAATGAAAAACTGTTTTTT.

The chain links TRBV7-2 to TRBJ2-7; 8 bases line up with TRBD1. V gave up 4 bases and J gave up 0 bases; unmatched junction bases: 5. Germline assignment: CDR1 SGHTA and CDR2 FQGNSA. The CDR3 is made up of 15 amino acids. The CDR3 nucleotides read TGTACCAGCAGCTGGGACAGGAAGAGCTCCTACGAGCAGTACTTC. This gives the protein CTSSWDRKSSYEQYF. The variable domain in full, with the rest retrieved from reference TRBV7-2 and TRBJ2-7, is GAGVSQSPSNKVTEKGKDVELRCDPISGHTALYWYRQSLGQGLEFLIYFQGNSAPDKSGLPSDRFSAERTGGSVSTLTIQRTQQEDSAVYLCTSSWDRKSSYEQYFGPGTRLTVT.

V and J are TRBV19 and TRBJ2-7; 8 bases align to TRBD1. This CDR3 is built from 14 residues. V gave up 5 bases and J gave up 3 bases; unmatched junction bases: 6. Germline V gene data show CDR1 as LNHDA and CDR2 as SQIVND (reference sequence). This CDR3 is CASSVGQGDYEQYF. In DNA, the CDR3 is TGTGCCAGTAGTGTAGGACAGGGAGACTACGAGCAGTACTTC.

The chain carries TRBV7-9 and TRBJ2-2; the match to TRBD2 covers 11 bases. Germline V gene sequence: CDR1 SEHNR, CDR2 FQNEAQ (reference sequence). CDR3 size: 15 residues. J was trimmed by 10 bases and V by 4 bases; bases with no gene match: 8. The chain's CDR3 is CASSSLAGVFEELFF. The CDR3 nucleotides read TGTGCCAGCAGCTCACTAGCGGGGGTTTTTGAGGAGCTGTTTTTT.

This chain joins TRBV20-1 and TRBJ1-5, with 11 nucleotides matching TRBD1. Looked up from germline, CDR1 is DFQATT and CDR2 is SNEGSKA (reference sequence). This CDR3 spans 13 amino acids. V gave up 6 bases and J gave up 5 bases; unmatched junction bases: 3. The CDR3 bases are TGCAGTGCAACGGGACAGGGGGATCAGCCCCAGCATTTT. Its protein is CSATGQGDQPQHF.